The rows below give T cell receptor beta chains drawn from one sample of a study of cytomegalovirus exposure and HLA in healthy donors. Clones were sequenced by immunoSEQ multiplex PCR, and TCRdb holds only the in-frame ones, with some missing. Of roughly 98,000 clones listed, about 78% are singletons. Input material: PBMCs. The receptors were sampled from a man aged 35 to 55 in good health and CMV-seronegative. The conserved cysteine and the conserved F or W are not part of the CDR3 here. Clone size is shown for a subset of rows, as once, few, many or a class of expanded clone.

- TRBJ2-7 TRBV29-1 SVLTPGGSNEQY
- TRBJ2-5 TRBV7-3 ASSRSGTSGQETQY
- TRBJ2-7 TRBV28 ASSLSGRDYEQY
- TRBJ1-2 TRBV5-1 ASSSVGGQGYGYT
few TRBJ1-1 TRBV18 ASSPFGRDTEAF
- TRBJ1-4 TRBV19 ASTTGTNAEKLF
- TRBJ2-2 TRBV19 ASSIVAVGIHTGELF
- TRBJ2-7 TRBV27 ASSLGLAGGIYEQY
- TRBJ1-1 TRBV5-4 ASRGEGNTEAF
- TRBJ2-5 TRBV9 ASSGRQGRETQY
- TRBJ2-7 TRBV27 ASSTSGRVKGEQY
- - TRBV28 ASSPLEREYEQY
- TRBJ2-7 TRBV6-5 ASSPGGDEQY
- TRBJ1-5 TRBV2 ASTRESNQPQH
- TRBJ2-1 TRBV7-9 ASSLAGGPDNEQF
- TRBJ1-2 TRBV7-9 ASSGRDFYYGYT
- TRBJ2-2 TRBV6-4 ASSAGDTGELF
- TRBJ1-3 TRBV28 ASSRTGSRTGNTIY
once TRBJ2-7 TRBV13 ASSKQGGEQY
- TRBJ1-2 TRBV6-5 ASSRGQGDGYT
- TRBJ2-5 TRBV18 ASSPFPPRETQY
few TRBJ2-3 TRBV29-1 SAAGTTSTDTQY
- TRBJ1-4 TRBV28 ASSPTGRTNEKLF
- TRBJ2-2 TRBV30 AWSVRELAGGKGTGELF
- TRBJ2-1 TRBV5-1 ASSLAGGTGGASAYNEQF
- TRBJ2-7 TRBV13 ASSLVGTSVDEQY
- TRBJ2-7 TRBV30 AWIDSYEQY
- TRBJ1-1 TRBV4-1 ASSQDLNRGNTEAF
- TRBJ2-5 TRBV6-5 ASSYGLGEGGQY
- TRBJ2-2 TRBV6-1 ASSELAGGNTGELF
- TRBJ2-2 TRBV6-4 ASSESPGQNTGELF
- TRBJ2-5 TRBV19 ASSVRRRETQY
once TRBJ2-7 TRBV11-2 AGSWTGEREQY
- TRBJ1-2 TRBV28 ASRTGQVLKGYT
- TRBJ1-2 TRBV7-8 ASSLANPGGPNYGYT
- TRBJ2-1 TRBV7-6 ASRKTSLGEQF
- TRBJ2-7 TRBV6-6 ASSYSIGEQY
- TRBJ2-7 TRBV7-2 ASSLTFSGYDEQY
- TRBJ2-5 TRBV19 ASGRQETQY
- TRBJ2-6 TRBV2 ASERGTFSGANVLT